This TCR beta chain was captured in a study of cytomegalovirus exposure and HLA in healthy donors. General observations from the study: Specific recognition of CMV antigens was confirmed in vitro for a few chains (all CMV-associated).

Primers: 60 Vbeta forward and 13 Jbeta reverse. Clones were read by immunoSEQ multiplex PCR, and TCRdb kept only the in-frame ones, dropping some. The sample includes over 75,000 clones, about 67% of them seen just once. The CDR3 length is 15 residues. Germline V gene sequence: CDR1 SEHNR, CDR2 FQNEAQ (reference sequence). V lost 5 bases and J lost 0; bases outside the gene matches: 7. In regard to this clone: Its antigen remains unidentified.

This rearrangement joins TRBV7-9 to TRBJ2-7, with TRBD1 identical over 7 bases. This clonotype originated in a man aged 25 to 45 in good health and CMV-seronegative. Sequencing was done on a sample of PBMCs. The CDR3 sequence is CASSPGTESSYEQYF. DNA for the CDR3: TGTGCCAGCAGCCCGGGGACAGAGAGCTCCTACGAGCAGTACTTC.